Shown below are 17 T cell receptor beta chains from a single sample sequenced in a study of shared clonotypes between healthy human individuals. Clones were read by immunoSEQ multiplex PCR, and TCRdb kept only the in-frame ones, dropping some. The table records roughly 2 million clones, around 95% of them present only once. Sequenced material: naive CD4+ T cells sorted from blood. Documented subset: CD45RA+ positively selected. These receptors were taken from a man in his late teens or twenties in good health.

The gene calls are TRBV11-2 and TRBJ2-5; the D gene is possibly TRBD1 (5 bases). This CDR3 region has 14 residues. V was cut by 9 bases and J by 5 bases, with 19 bases left in between. CDR1 and CDR2 from the germline V gene are SGHAT and FQNNGV. For the CDR3, the DNA is TGTGCCAGTAGTAGGTCAGGGTTAGGGGAGACCCAGTACTTC. The encoded protein is CASSRSGLGETQYF.

The V gene is TRBV5-1, the J gene TRBJ2-7, with D possibly TRBD2 on 6 matching bases. This CDR3 is built from 13 residues. Per germline, CDR1 SGHRS and CDR2 YFSETQ. V gave up 0 bases and J gave up 7 bases, with 11 bases separating them. CDR3 sequence reads: CASSLDRAGEQYF. Written as DNA, the CDR3 is TGCGCCAGCAGCTTGGATCGGGCGGGGGAGCAGTACTTC. Combining the CDR3 with reference TRBV5-1 and TRBJ2-7 gives the whole variable domain KAGVTQTPRYLIKTRGQQVTLSCSPISGHRSVSWYQQTPGQGLQFLFEYFSETQRNKGNFPGRFSGRQFSNSRSEMNVSTLELGDSALYLCASSLDRAGEQYFGPGTRLTVT.

The V gene is TRBV28, the J gene TRBJ1-5, with D possibly being TRBD1 (5 bases). Germline V CDR1 and CDR2: MDHEN, SYDVKM. Trimming shortened V by 6 bases and J by 0 bases, and 12 bases separated the two germline ends. CDR3 length: 15 amino acids. CDR3 region: CASREGVYSNQPQHF. As DNA, the CDR3 is TGTGCCAGCAGGGAAGGGGTCTATAGCAATCAGCCCCAGCATTTT.

V is TRBV7-6 and J is TRBJ1-1; 8 bases match TRBD1. The CDR3 has 17 amino acids. Germline loops: CDR1 SGHVS, CDR2 FNYEAQ. V dropped 4 bases and J dropped 5; count of bases not matched to a gene: 15. The CDR3 region is CASSSGQGSALGTEAFF. The CDR3 nucleotides read TGTGCCAGCAGCTCCGGACAGGGTTCGGCCTTGGGAACTGAAGCTTTCTTT.

The chain recombines TRBV28 with TRBJ1-4, with D possibly being TRBD1 (6 bases). The CDR3 runs 14 residues. V lost 5 bases and J 8 bases, leaving 15 bases between the germline ends. Germline CDR1 is MDHEN and CDR2 is SYDVKM. The CDR3 nucleotides are TGTGCCAGCAGTCCCGCCGGGACAAGAGAAAAACTGTTTTTT. It specifies CASSPAGTREKLFF.

The V gene is TRBV2, the J gene TRBJ1-5, with 7 bases identical to TRBD1. Losses at the gene ends were 6 bases for V and 5 bases for J; bases not matched to a gene: 7. This CDR3 is 14 amino acids long. Germline values: CDR1 SNHLY, CDR2 FYNNEI. The CDR3 coding sequence is TGTGCCAGCAGAAGAGCAGGGGGGGATCAGCCCCAGCATTTT. It yields the protein CASRRAGGDQPQHF. Full variable domain (missing parts from reference TRBV2 and TRBJ1-5): EPEVTQTPSHQVTQMGQEVILRCVPISNHLYFYWYRQILGQKVEFLVSFYNNEISEKSEIFDDQFSVERPDGSNFTLKIRSTKLEDSAMYFCASRRAGGDQPQHFGDGTRLSIL.

About this clone itself: The sample contains more than one DNA sequence encoding this CDR3. The chain has TRBV7-9 and TRBJ1-4; 10 nucleotides align to TRBD1. V shed 5 bases, J shed 8 bases, and the junction held 5 bases outside the gene matches. Germline V gene lookup returns CDR1 SEHNR and CDR2 FQNEAQ (reference sequence). CDR3 length: 14 amino acids. The CDR3 spells CASSPGQGIEKLFF. Written as DNA, the CDR3 is TGTGCCAGCAGCCCGGGACAGGGGATAGAAAAACTGTTTTTT.

This clone is a singleton in its sample. The chain recombines TRBV6-1 with TRBJ1-3, with a possible D match to TRBD1 (6 bases). This CDR3 spans 14 amino acids. Germline-derived CDR1 and CDR2 are MNHNS and SASEGT. V was pared by 6 bases and J by 5 bases, with 14 bases between. This CDR3 reads CASSPGGARNTIYF. The DNA of the CDR3 is TGTGCCAGCAGCCCGGGGGGGGCCAGAAACACCATATATTTT.

This clone was recorded only once. The chain recombines TRBV10-2 with TRBJ2-1; D possibly uses TRBD1 or TRBD2 (5 bases each). Trimming took off 2 bases at V and 6 bases at J, with 11 bases between the two ends. Germline loops: CDR1 WSHSY, CDR2 SAAADI. This CDR3 has 14 residues. The chain's CDR3 is CASSEGGRGNEQFF. The CDR3 DNA is TGCGCCAGCAGTGAGGGGGGAAGGGGCAATGAGCAGTTCTTC.

With respect to this clone: The sample carries other DNA sequences with the same CDR3. The chain uses TRBV7-6 and TRBJ2-7; possible D gene TRBD1, 5 bases. The length of the CDR3 is 15 residues. Germline values: CDR1 SGHVS, CDR2 FNYEAQ. Trimming left V 1 base short and J 0 bases short, with 10 bases between. The DNA of the CDR3 is TGTGCCAGCAGCTTAGGTACAGGCCTCTCCTACGAGCAGTACTTC. Protein product: CASSLGTGLSYEQYF.

The genes are TRBV6-5 and TRBJ2-3, with unresolved D. The V gene's germline CDR1 is MNHEY and CDR2 SVGAGI. The CDR3 runs to 11 residues. Trimming left V 7 bases short and J 6 bases short, with 8 bases between. CDR3 sequence reads: CASNGGDTQYF. In DNA, the CDR3 is TGTGCCAGCAATGGTGGGGATACGCAGTATTTT.

V gene TRBV5-4 combines with J gene TRBJ2-5; perhaps D is TRBD1 or TRBD2 (6 bases each). The CDR3 extends over 16 amino acids. Germline values: CDR1 SGHNT, CDR2 YYREEE (reference sequence). Trimming shortened V by 4 bases and J by 5 bases, and 21 bases separated the two germline ends. The CDR3 sequence is CASSPKRAGEAETQYF. CDR3 coding DNA: TGTGCCAGCAGCCCTAAAAGGGCAGGGGAGGCGGAGACCCAGTACTTC. The whole variable domain, filled in from reference TRBV5-4 and TRBJ2-5, reads ETGVTQSPTHLIKTRGQQVTLRCSSQSGHNTVSWYQQALGQGPQFIFQYYREEENGRGNFPPRFSGLQFPNYSSELNVNALELDDSALYLCASSPKRAGEAETQYFGPGTRLLVL.

This sequence joins TRBV2 and TRBJ1-2; maybe TRBD1 (6 bases). The CDR3 is made up of 10 amino acids. With 8 bases removed from V and 9 bases from J, the gap between germline ends came to 10 bases. Germline V gene data show CDR1 as SNHLY and CDR2 as FYNNEI. The CDR3 coding sequence is TGTGCCAGCGCGGACAGCCGCTACACCTTC. Translating gives CASADSRYTF.

Regarding this clone: At one end, the junction sequence differs from germline, possibly due to a read error. This sample includes further DNA sequences coding for the same CDR3. The V and J genes are TRBV30 and TRBJ2-6, with D tentatively TRBD2 (7 bases). This CDR3 region has 13 residues. Germline V gives CDR1 GTSNPN, CDR2 SVGIG (reference sequence). CDR3 region: CAGRGSGANVLTF. For the CDR3, the DNA is TGTGCCGGGAGGGGGTCTGGGGCCAACGTCCTGACTTTC.

The V call is TRBV30, the J call TRBJ1-2; D is perhaps TRBD1 (5 bases). CDR3 length: 14 amino acids. CDR1 and CDR2 from the germline V gene are GTSNPN and SVGIG (reference sequence). V was shortened by 0 bases and J by 8 bases, with 16 bases between the two germline ends. The CDR3 here is CAWSVRGRVGGYTF. The CDR3 DNA is TGTGCCTGGAGTGTACGCGGCAGGGTGGGCGGCTACACCTTC.

Concerning this clone itself: The junction differs from germline at one of its ends, possibly a read error. This chain uses TRBV7-7 with TRBJ2-1, with a weak D call TRBD2 (5 bases). The CDR3 is 13 residues long. The germline V gene encodes CDR1 SSHAT and CDR2 FNYEAQ (reference sequence). DNA of the CDR3: TGTGCTAGCAGCTATAGCCGGGGTAATGAGCAGTTCTTC. Its translation: CASSYSRGNEQFF. Using reference TRBV7-7 and TRBJ2-1 for the parts outside the CDR3, the full variable domain is GAGVSQSPRYKVTKRGQDVTLRCDPISSHATLYWYQQALGQGPEFLTYFNYEAQPDKSGLPSDRFSAERPEGSISTLTIQRTEQRDSAMYRCASSYSRGNEQFFGPGTRLTVL.

This chain links TRBV7-2 with TRBJ1-5; D is unclear. Germline V gene sequence: CDR1 SGHTA, CDR2 FQGNSA. The V end was cut by 2 bases, the J end by 3 bases, with 8 bases between. There are 14 residues in the CDR3. The CDR3 DNA sequence: TGTGCCAGCAGCTTAAGACAAGTCAATCAGCCCCAGCATTTT. Its translation: CASSLRQVNQPQHF.